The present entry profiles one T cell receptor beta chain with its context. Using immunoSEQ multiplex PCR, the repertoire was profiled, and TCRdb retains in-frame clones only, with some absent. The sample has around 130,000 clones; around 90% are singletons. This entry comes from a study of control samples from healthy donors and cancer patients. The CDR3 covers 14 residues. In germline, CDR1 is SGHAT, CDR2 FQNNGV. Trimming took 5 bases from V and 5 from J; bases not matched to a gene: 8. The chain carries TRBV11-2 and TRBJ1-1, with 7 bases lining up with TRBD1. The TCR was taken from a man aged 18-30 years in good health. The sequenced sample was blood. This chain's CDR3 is CASSPGQVKTEAFF. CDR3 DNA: TGTGCCAGCAGCCCCGGACAGGTAAAAACTGAAGCTTTCTTT.